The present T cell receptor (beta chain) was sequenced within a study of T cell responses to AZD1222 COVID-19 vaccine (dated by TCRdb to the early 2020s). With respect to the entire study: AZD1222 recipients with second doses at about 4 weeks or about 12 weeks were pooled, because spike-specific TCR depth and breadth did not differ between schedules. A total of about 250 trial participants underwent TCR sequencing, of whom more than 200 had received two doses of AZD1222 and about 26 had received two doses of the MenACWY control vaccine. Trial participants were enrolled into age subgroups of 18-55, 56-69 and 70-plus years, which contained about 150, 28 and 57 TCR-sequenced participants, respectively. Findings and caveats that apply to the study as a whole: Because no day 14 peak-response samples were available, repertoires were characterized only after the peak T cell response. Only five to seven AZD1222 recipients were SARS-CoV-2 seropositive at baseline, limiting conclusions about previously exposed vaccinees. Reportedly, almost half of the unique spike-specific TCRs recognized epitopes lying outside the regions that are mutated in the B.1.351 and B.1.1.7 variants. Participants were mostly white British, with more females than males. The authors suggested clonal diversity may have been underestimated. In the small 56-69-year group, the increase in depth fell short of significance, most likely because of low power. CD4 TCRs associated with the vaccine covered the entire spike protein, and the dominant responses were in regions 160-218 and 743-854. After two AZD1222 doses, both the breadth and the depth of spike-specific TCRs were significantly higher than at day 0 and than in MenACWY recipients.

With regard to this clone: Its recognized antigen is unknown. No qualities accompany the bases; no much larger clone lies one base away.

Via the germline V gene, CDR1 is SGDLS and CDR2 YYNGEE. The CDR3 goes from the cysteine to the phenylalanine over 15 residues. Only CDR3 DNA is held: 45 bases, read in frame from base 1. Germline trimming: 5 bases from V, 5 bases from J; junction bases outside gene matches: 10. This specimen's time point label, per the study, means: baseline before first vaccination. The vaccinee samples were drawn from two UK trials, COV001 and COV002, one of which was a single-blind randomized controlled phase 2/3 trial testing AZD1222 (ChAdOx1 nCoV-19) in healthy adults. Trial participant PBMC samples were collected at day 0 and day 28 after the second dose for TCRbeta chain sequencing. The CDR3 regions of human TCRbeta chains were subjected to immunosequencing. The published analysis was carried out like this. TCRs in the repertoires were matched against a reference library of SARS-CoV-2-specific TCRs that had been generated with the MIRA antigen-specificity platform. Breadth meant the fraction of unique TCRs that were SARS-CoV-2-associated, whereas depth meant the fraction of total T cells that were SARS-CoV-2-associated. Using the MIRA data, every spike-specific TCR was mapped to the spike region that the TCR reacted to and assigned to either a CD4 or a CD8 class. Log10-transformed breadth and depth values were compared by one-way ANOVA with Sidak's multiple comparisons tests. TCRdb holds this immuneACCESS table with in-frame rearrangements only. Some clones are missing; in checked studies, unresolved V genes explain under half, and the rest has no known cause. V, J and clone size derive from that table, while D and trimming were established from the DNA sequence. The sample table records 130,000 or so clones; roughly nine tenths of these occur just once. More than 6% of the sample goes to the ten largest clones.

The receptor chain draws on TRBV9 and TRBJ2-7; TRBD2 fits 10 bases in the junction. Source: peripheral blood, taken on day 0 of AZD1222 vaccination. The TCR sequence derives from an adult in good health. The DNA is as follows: TGTGCCAGCAGTCTGAGGGGGACTAGCGACAACGAGCAGTACTTC. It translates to CASSLRGTSDNEQYF.